These 28 T cell receptor beta chains originate from one sample sequenced in a study of quantifying T cell responses using KT2 cells. Study as a whole: TCR alpha and beta constant-region primers primed reverse transcription of RNA.

The cDNA 3' end received a ligated oligonucleotide with a UMI. First-round PCR used three to five cycles and beta primers RC1.1 and RC1.2 covering TRBC1 and TRBC2. MiXCR, applied by TCRdb to the UMI-ligation and nested PCR reads, yields one record per CDR3 protein. The sample includes some 50,000 distinct CDR3 sequences, roughly 11% of them seen just once. The sequenced sample consisted of PBMCs spiked with cells of the T cell clone KT2. All receptors derive from a human donor.

The CDR3 sequence: CASSINQNEQYF. CDR3 nucleotide sequence: TGTGCCAGCAGCATAAATCAGAACGAGCAGTACTTC. J is TRBJ2-7 and V is TRBV7-2; no reliable D call. V dropped 5 bases and J dropped 5 bases, with 10 bases sitting between them. Germline CDR1 and CDR2: SGHTA and FQGNSA. This CDR3 is 12 amino acids long.

CDR3 loop: CASSRDGGTPFTDTQYF. The CDR3, as DNA: TGTGCCAGCAGCAGGGACGGGGGGACCCCTTTCACAGATACGCAGTATTTT. This chain joins TRBV7-3 and TRBJ2-3; 7 bases agree with TRBD2. CDR1 SGHTA and CDR2 FQGTGA come from the germline V gene. Losses at the gene ends were 5 bases for V and 2 bases for J; bases not matched to a gene: 13. The CDR3 totals 17 residues.

The rearrangement joins TRBV7-2 to TRBJ2-3; D perhaps matches TRBD2 (6 bases). Looked up from germline, CDR1 is SGHTA and CDR2 is FQGNSA. The CDR3 length is 14 residues. V was shortened by 3 bases and J by 4 bases, with 11 bases between the two germline ends. This CDR3 is CASSFFSGPDTQYF. CDR3 sequence (DNA): TGTGCCAGCAGCTTCTTTAGCGGACCAGATACGCAGTATTTT.

The chain joins TRBV7-8 to TRBJ1-5, with no clear D. This CDR3 has 14 amino acids. Germline V lookup: CDR1 SGHVS, CDR2 FQNEAQ. V gave up 7 bases and J gave up 11 bases, with 21 bases separating them. Here the CDR3 reads CASNLLGGREAQHF. The CDR3 bases are TGTGCCAGCAACCTTTTGGGAGGTCGGGAGGCCCAGCATTTT.

As for this clonotype: Just one base apart from a much larger clone, this may be a read error. V usage is TRBV5-4 and J usage is TRBJ2-1, with no clear D. There are 13 residues in the CDR3. The V gene's germline CDR1 is SGHNT and CDR2 YYREEE (reference sequence). V was shortened by 4 bases and J by 0 bases, with 5 bases between the two germline ends. CDR3: CASSRVSYNEQFF. The CDR3 nucleotides are TGTGCCAGCAGCAGGGTCTCCTACAATGAGCAGTTCTTC.

The table lists this clonotype with many counts. The CDR3 loop reads CASSKGGGLNEQFF. In DNA, the CDR3 is TGTGCCAGCAGCAAAGGGGGGGGCCTCAATGAGCAGTTCTTC. V gene TRBV7-2 combines with J gene TRBJ2-1; a possible D gene is TRBD2 (7 bases). The germline V and J ends were trimmed by 5 bases and 6 bases, with 14 bases remaining between them. CDR1 SGHTA and CDR2 FQGNSA come from the germline V gene. There are 14 residues in the CDR3.

The chain recombines TRBV30 with TRBJ2-3; 11 bases agree with TRBD2. V shed 1 base and J 4 bases; nucleotides not matched to a gene: 10. The V gene's germline CDR1 is GTSNPN and CDR2 SVGIG (reference sequence). This CDR3 is 17 amino acids long. The CDR3 sequence is CAWSDHSGGAYPDTQYF. The DNA for the CDR3 is TGTGCCTGGAGTGACCATAGCGGGGGGGCTTATCCAGATACGCAGTATTTT.

The rearrangement links TRBV20-1 to TRBJ1-1; possible D gene TRBD1, 5 bases. With 6 bases removed from V and 0 bases from J, the gap between germline ends came to 14 bases. The V gene's germline CDR1 is DFQATT and CDR2 SNEGSKA (reference sequence). The CDR3 runs to 14 residues. The CDR3 here is CSAKGSSLNTEAFF. The CDR3 DNA sequence: TGCAGTGCGAAGGGGTCCTCATTGAACACTGAAGCTTTCTTT.

The table lists this clonotype with a few counts. The chain recombines TRBV7-9 with TRBJ1-1; perhaps TRBD1 as D (6 bases). The CDR3 length is 14 residues. Between the trimmed V and J ends, which lost 3 bases and 0 bases, there was a span of 8 bases. Germline V lookup: CDR1 SEHNR, CDR2 FQNEAQ (reference sequence). The CDR3, as DNA: TGTGCCAGCAGCTTCAACAGGGTGAACACTGAAGCTTTCTTT. It specifies CASSFNRVNTEAFF.

This clonotype has only a few counts. The V and J genes are TRBV29-1 and TRBJ2-7; 10 nucleotides agree with TRBD2. Germline V gene data show CDR1 as SQVTM and CDR2 as ANQGSEA. CDR3 size: 13 residues. Germline trimming cut 6 bases from V and 6 bases from J; bases unmatched to any gene: 8. In DNA, the CDR3 is TGCAGCGTAGCCGGGACTAGCGTCTCCGAGCAGTACTTC. Amino acid sequence: CSVAGTSVSEQYF.

Turning to this clonotype: The junction departs from the called germline gene at one end, perhaps through a read error. This chain connects TRBV25-1 to TRBJ2-1, with no clear D. CDR1 is MGHDK and CDR2 is SYGVNS in the germline V gene. The CDR3 totals 16 residues. DNA for the CDR3: TGTGCCAGCAGTGAACTCGCCCAAATCGGGTACAAAGAGCAGTTCTTC. Translated, it gives CASSELAQIGYKEQFF.

There are a few counts of this clonotype. This sequence joins TRBV6-2 or TRBV6-3 and TRBJ2-2; the D gene is possibly TRBD2 (6 bases). CDR3 length: 14 amino acids. Germline lookup yields CDR1 MNHEY and CDR2 SVGEGT. V was cut by 4 bases and J by 5 bases, with 11 bases left in between. CDR3 region: CASSSRDSTGELFF. The CDR3 DNA reads as TGTGCCAGCAGTTCGCGGGATTCAACCGGGGAGCTGTTTTTT.

There are many counts of this clonotype. V is TRBV28 and J is TRBJ2-1, with 10 bases that match TRBD2. CDR3 size: 16 residues. V shed 3 bases, J shed 4 bases, and the junction held 6 bases outside the gene matches. Per the germline V gene, CDR1 is MDHEN and CDR2 is SYDVKM. The CDR3 DNA follows: TGTGCCAGCAGTTTCCGTCTAGCGGGGGAATACAATGAGCAGTTCTTC. This sequence encodes CASSFRLAGEYNEQFF.

This clonotype has only a few counts. CDR3 coding DNA: TGTGCCAGCAGCTTATCGGGGAGTCGCTACGAGCAGTACTTC. Translating it yields CASSLSGSRYEQYF. V gene TRBV11-2 combines with J gene TRBJ2-7, with D perhaps matching TRBD2 (5 bases). Trimming stripped 2 bases from V and 3 bases from J, with 11 bases between. The CDR3 is made up of 14 amino acids. Germline CDR1 reads SGHAT; CDR2 reads FQNNGV.

This chain connects TRBV7-2 to TRBJ1-2; 7 positions agree with TRBD1. The CDR3 loop spans 17 amino acids. The V gene end was trimmed by 7 bases and the J gene end by 4 bases; junction bases not matched to a gene: 18. Germline V gives CDR1 SGHTA, CDR2 FQGNSA. CDR3 protein: CASILKGAGATLYGYTF. CDR3 coding DNA: TGTGCCAGCATTCTCAAGGGGGCAGGGGCCACCCTCTATGGCTACACCTTC.

In this sample, this clonotype turned up many times. The V and J genes are TRBV7-9 and TRBJ1-5; D gene unclear. The CDR3 is made up of 13 amino acids. The germline CDR1 and CDR2 sequences are SEHNR and FQNEAQ (reference sequence). Trimming pared 5 bases from V and 8 bases from J, leaving 13 bases between. CDR3 nucleotides: TGTGCCAGCAGCCCCCTAAACAGTGAGCCCCAGCATTTT. Protein sequence: CASSPLNSEPQHF. The variable domain in full, completed from reference TRBV7-9 and TRBJ1-5, reads DTGVSQNPRHKITKRGQNVTFRCDPISEHNRLYWYRQTLGQGPEFLTYFQNEAQLEKSRLLSDRFSAERPKGSFSTLEIQRTEQGDSAMYLCASSPLNSEPQHFGDGTRLSIL.

V usage is TRBV10-3 and J usage is TRBJ2-4, with D tentatively TRBD2 (6 bases). Trimming took 3 bases from V and 0 from J, leaving 9 bases between them. This CDR3 comprises 15 residues. Germline CDR1 ENHRY, CDR2 SYGVKD. The chain's CDR3 is CAISEGEVAKNIQYF. The CDR3 nucleotides read TGTGCCATCAGTGAAGGGGAGGTAGCCAAAAACATTCAGTACTTC.

The V call is TRBV5-1, the J call TRBJ2-5; unclear D gene. The CDR3 loop spans 12 amino acids. V lost 0 bases, J lost 5 bases, and 5 bases lay in between. The germline V gene encodes CDR1 SGHRS and CDR2 YFSETQ. The CDR3 DNA reads as TGCGCCAGCAGCTTGGCCTTGGAGACCCAGTACTTC. This sequence encodes CASSLALETQYF.

The rearrangement links TRBV6-6 to TRBJ2-2; TRBD2 agrees at 11 bases. The junction had 9 bases not matched to a gene; V was cut back by 3 bases and J by 9 bases. The CDR3 is 16 amino acids. Germline V gene sequence: CDR1 MNHNY, CDR2 SVGAGI (reference sequence). CDR3 coding DNA: TGTGCCAGCAGTTATGGGGCTAGCGGGAGGCCCCGGGAGCTGTTTTTT. It translates to CASSYGASGRPRELFF.

The chain is built from TRBV7-6 and TRBJ1-2, with D uncertain. Germline-derived CDR1 and CDR2 are SGHVS and FNYEAQ. Trimming shortened V by 5 bases and J by 4 bases, and 2 bases separated the two germline ends. CDR3 length: 10 residues. CDR3 sequence reads: CASSVYGYTF. The CDR3 DNA follows: TGTGCCAGCAGCGTCTATGGCTACACCTTC. Drawing the rest from reference TRBV7-6 and TRBJ1-2, the complete variable domain is GAGVSQSPRYKVTKRGQDVALRCDPISGHVSLYWYRQALGQGPEFLTYFNYEAQQDKSGLPNDRFSAERPEGSISTLTIQRTEQRDSAMYRCASSVYGYTFGSGTRLTVV.

J is TRBJ2-5 and V is TRBV15; 11 positions match TRBD2. The germline V gene encodes CDR1 LNHNV and CDR2 YYDKDF (reference sequence). After removal of 5 bases from V and 5 bases from J, the junction contained 13 bases not matched to a gene. The CDR3 length is 17 residues. The CDR3 sequence is CATSPGVAGGLGETQYF. The CDR3 bases are TGTGCCACCAGCCCGGGGGTAGCGGGGGGGCTCGGGGAGACCCAGTACTTC.

V usage is TRBV20-1 and J usage is TRBJ2-7; 9 bases align to TRBD2. Germline assignment: CDR1 DFQATT and CDR2 SNEGSKA (reference sequence). The CDR3 has 16 amino acids. V gave up 2 bases and J gave up 2 bases; unmatched junction bases: 10. CDR3 sequence: CSARFSGSGDTYEQYF. The CDR3 nucleotides are TGCAGTGCTAGATTTAGCGGGAGCGGAGATACCTACGAGCAGTACTTC.

This clonotype was recorded a few times. The chain combines TRBV20-1 with TRBJ2-3; 8 bases map to TRBD2. This CDR3 contains 15 residues. V gave up 6 bases and J gave up 0 bases; unmatched junction bases: 8. Per the germline V gene, CDR1 is DFQATT and CDR2 is SNEGSKA (reference sequence). CDR3 sequence: CSAASGGLSTDTQYF. The CDR3 coding sequence is TGCAGTGCAGCAAGCGGGGGCCTTAGCACAGATACGCAGTATTTT.

In this sample, this clonotype turned up many times. The chain links TRBV19 to TRBJ2-7, with 9 bases identical to TRBD2. V shed 3 bases and J 5 bases; nucleotides not matched to a gene: 26. This CDR3 has 21 amino acids. Germline V gives CDR1 LNHDA, CDR2 SQIVND (reference sequence). CDR3 protein: CASSIVLQSGGGAPYLDEQYF. In DNA, the CDR3 is TGTGCCAGTAGTATTGTTCTACAGTCAGGCGGGGGGGCACCGTACCTCGACGAGCAGTACTTC.

This sequence joins TRBV15 and TRBJ2-1; a possible D gene is TRBD2 (5 bases). In germline, CDR1 is LNHNV, CDR2 YYDKDF (reference sequence). This CDR3 has 16 amino acids. Trimming removed 1 base from V and 4 bases from J, with 14 bases in between. This chain's CDR3 is CATSRVSGKQYNEQFF. CDR3 nucleotide sequence: TGTGCCACCAGCAGAGTGTCCGGGAAACAGTACAATGAGCAGTTCTTC.

This clonotype was counted many times. The chain recombines TRBV5-1 with TRBJ2-3; D unclear. This CDR3 has 14 amino acids. The germline V gene encodes CDR1 SGHRS and CDR2 YFSETQ. Between the trimmed V and J ends, which lost 1 base and 6 bases, there was a span of 12 bases. The chain's CDR3 is CASSLRRPKDTQYF. The CDR3 DNA is TGCGCCAGCAGCTTGCGACGGCCCAAGGATACGCAGTATTTT. Full variable domain (outside the CDR3, taken from reference TRBV5-1 and TRBJ2-3): KAGVTQTPRYLIKTRGQQVTLSCSPISGHRSVSWYQQTPGQGLQFLFEYFSETQRNKGNFPGRFSGRQFSNSRSEMNVSTLELGDSALYLCASSLRRPKDTQYFGPGTRLTVL.

This clonotype came up many times. The chain employs TRBV4-1 and TRBJ2-1; no clear D gene. CDR1 and CDR2 (germline): MGHRA, YSYEKL. Between the trimmed V and J ends, which lost 4 bases and 7 bases, there was a span of 20 bases. CDR3 length: 16 residues. DNA for the CDR3: TGCGCCAGCAGCCCCGTCACGACAACAAGCTTTAATGAGCAGTTCTTC. Protein sequence: CASSPVTTTSFNEQFF.

The J gene is TRBJ1-1, the V gene TRBV5-1; 10 positions agree with TRBD1. Per the germline V gene, CDR1 is SGHRS and CDR2 is YFSETQ. Germline trimming cut 2 bases from V and 7 bases from J; bases unmatched to any gene: 5. The CDR3 length is 14 residues. The CDR3 nucleotides are TGCGCCAGCAGCTTCGGGGACAGGGGTTTTGAAGCTTTCTTT. Protein: CASSFGDRGFEAFF. Complete variable domain (other parts from reference TRBV5-1 and TRBJ1-1): KAGVTQTPRYLIKTRGQQVTLSCSPISGHRSVSWYQQTPGQGLQFLFEYFSETQRNKGNFPGRFSGRQFSNSRSEMNVSTLELGDSALYLCASSFGDRGFEAFFGQGTRLTVV.